These 20 T cell receptor beta chains were sequenced from one sample in a study of CXCR3-negative and CXCR3-positive naive CD8 T cells (dated by TCRdb to the late 2010s). Results and caveats for the whole study, not just this receptor: TRB CDR3s from CXCR3-positive naive cells showed higher hydrophobicity (lower Kidera factor 4), lower energy, and higher strength and volume indices than CXCR3-negative naive cells.

The antigens of these receptors remain unknown. TCRdb names NextSeq 550 as the instrument used. The Human TCR Profiling Kit (MiLaboratory) was used to make UMI-labeled 5' RACE TRB cDNA libraries. With the reads reprocessed by TCRdb, a single entry stands for each CDR3 protein sequence and no DNA is reported. The sample's table lists a count of around 130,000 distinct CDR3 sequences. Clones ranked in the top ten supply 0.59% of the sample. Material: naive CXCR3+ CD8+ T cells from blood. The cell subset or site label of this sample denotes: CD45RO-CCR7+CD27+CD95- naive CD8+ T cells expressing CXCR3 (TNR3+). These receptors were obtained from a human donor in good health. Some clones in this sample may be carry-over from other donors' samples.

The V call is TRBV28, the J call TRBJ2-7; absent DNA, TCRdb's TRBD1 call cannot be checked. Germline CDR1 and CDR2: MDHEN and SYDVKM. The CDR3 extends over 17 amino acids. CDR3 in amino acids: CASSLQDAGQARGEQYF.

This sequence joins TRBV29-1 and TRBJ2-2; TCRdb returns TRBD1, unconfirmable since there is no DNA. CDR1 and CDR2 from the germline V gene are SQVTM and ANQGSEA. CDR3 length: 14 residues. The CDR3 spells CSAAQGASTGELFF.

The CDR3 protein is CAISEGLGVMNTEAFF. The rearrangement links TRBV10-3 to TRBJ1-1; the TCRdb call, TRBD1, lacks DNA for checking. Germline assignment: CDR1 ENHRY and CDR2 SYGVKD. CDR3 length: 16 amino acids.

The V gene is TRBV20-1, the J gene TRBJ1-2. There are 15 residues in the CDR3. Germline lookup yields CDR1 DFQATT and CDR2 SNEGSKA (reference sequence). CDR3 sequence: CSARDLDTDNYGYTF.

CDR3 loop: CSAIQGGNTEAFF. This chain links TRBV29-1 with TRBJ1-1; checking the TCRdb D call of TRBD1 is not possible without DNA. This CDR3 comprises 13 residues. The germline V gene has CDR1 SQVTM and CDR2 ANQGSEA.

V and J are TRBV6-6 and TRBJ1-2. The CDR3 has 14 amino acids. The germline V gene encodes CDR1 MNHNY and CDR2 SVGAGI (reference sequence). The CDR3 here is CASSYISDNDGYTF.

V is TRBV27 and J is TRBJ2-1; TCRdb's assignment of TRBD2 cannot be checked, as there is no DNA. The germline gives CDR1 MNHEY, CDR2 SMNVEV (reference sequence). The CDR3 totals 15 residues. CDR3: CASSSLAGAWNEQFF.

The chain uses TRBV29-1 and TRBJ2-7; TCRdb selects TRBD1, and the lack of DNA leaves this call unchecked. Germline loops: CDR1 SQVTM, CDR2 ANQGSEA. The CDR3 totals 14 residues. The CDR3: CSVEVQGIPYEQYF.

The CDR3 spells CASSLVTPPGTGMIETQYF. V gene TRBV5-1 combines with J gene TRBJ2-5; lacking DNA, the TRBD1 call made by TCRdb goes unchecked. CDR1 is SGHRS and CDR2 is YFSETQ in the germline V gene. The CDR3 spans 19 residues.

This chain links TRBV9 with TRBJ2-2; TCRdb gives TRBD1 as the D gene, but with no DNA this cannot be confirmed. Germline assignment: CDR1 SGDLS and CDR2 YYNGEE. The CDR3 runs to 16 residues. The CDR3 sequence: CASSIHRVSGTGELFF.

The chain has TRBV28 and TRBJ2-1; the TCRdb D gene call, TRBD1, has no DNA to confirm it. This CDR3 has 13 residues. Germline CDR1 is MDHEN and CDR2 is SYDVKM. This chain's CDR3 is CASSSRAGREQFF. Using reference TRBV28 and TRBJ2-1 for the parts outside the CDR3, the full variable domain is DVKVTQSSRYLVKRTGEKVFLECVQDMDHENMFWYRQDPGLGLRLIYFSYDVKMKEKGDIPEGYSVSREKKERFSLILESASTNQTSMYLCASSSRAGREQFFGPGTRLTVL.

The rearrangement links TRBV5-1 to TRBJ2-1; TCRdb's assignment of TRBD1 cannot be checked, as there is no DNA. The CDR3 contains 14 residues. Germline assignment: CDR1 SGHRS and CDR2 YFSETQ. CDR3 amino acids: CASSFGGRGYEQYF.

This chain connects TRBV5-1 to TRBJ2-7; TCRdb gives TRBD2 as the D gene, but with no DNA this cannot be confirmed. This CDR3 contains 16 residues. Germline values: CDR1 SGHRS, CDR2 YFSETQ. The CDR3 here is CASSLAETSGSYEQYF.

The chain joins TRBV20-1 to TRBJ2-7. The V gene's germline CDR1 is DFQATT and CDR2 SNEGSKA (reference sequence). The CDR3 has 13 residues. CDR3: CSARDLRDYEQYF.

The rearrangement links TRBV29-1 to TRBJ2-7; TCRdb gives TRBD2 as the D gene, but with no DNA this cannot be confirmed. This CDR3 spans 16 amino acids. Looked up from germline, CDR1 is SQVTM and CDR2 is ANQGSEA. The CDR3 loop reads CSVEVGLASSSYEQYF.

This chain uses TRBV6-4 with TRBJ2-2. Germline CDR1 MRHNA, CDR2 SNTAGT. The CDR3 has 14 amino acids. The CDR3 loop reads CASSVAATAGELFF.

The chain joins TRBV7-9 to TRBJ1-1; TCRdb's assignment of TRBD1 cannot be checked, as there is no DNA. The CDR3 sequence is 17 residues long. Germline-derived CDR1 and CDR2 are SEHNR and FQNEAQ (reference sequence). The CDR3 loop reads CASSSYNTPRGNTEAFF.

V is TRBV14 and J is TRBJ2-7; the TCRdb call, TRBD2, lacks DNA for checking. The germline CDR1 and CDR2 sequences are SGHDN and FVKESK. CDR3 length equals 16 residues. The chain's CDR3 is CASSGGLAGSAYEQYF.

The CDR3: CASSYAGSNQPQHF. V and J are TRBV6-6 and TRBJ1-5. The CDR3 contains 14 residues. Per the germline V gene, CDR1 is MNHNY and CDR2 is SVGAGI (reference sequence).

V gene TRBV11-3 combines with J gene TRBJ1-1. Per germline, CDR1 SGHNT and CDR2 YENEEA. The CDR3 has 16 residues. The CDR3 loop is CASSPNGEHSNTEAFF. Filled out from reference TRBV11-3 and TRBJ1-1, the complete variable domain reads EAGVVQSPRYKIIEKKQPVAFWCNPISGHNTLYWYLQNLGQGPELLIRYENEEAVDDSQLPKDRFSAERLKGVDSTLKIQPAELGDSAVYLCASSPNGEHSNTEAFFGQGTRLTVV.